This T cell receptor (beta chain) was captured by sequencing in a study of T cell changes during pregnancy in multiple sclerosis. The CDR3 contains 17 residues. From germline, CDR1 is LNHDA and CDR2 SQIVND (reference sequence). Unmatched junction bases numbered 7, after V lost 1 base and J lost 8 bases. This clone was counted a single time. Method: immunoSEQ multiplex PCR; TCRdb's copy keeps in-frame clones and lacks some. This sample has 50,000 to 65,000 clones, with almost 97% found just once. The J gene is TRBJ2-1, the V gene TRBV19, with 14 bases fitting TRBD2. Sequences were derived from CD8+ T cells from peripheral blood mononuclear cells, sampled after pregnancy. This TCR derives from a female donor with multiple sclerosis, enrolled in a pregnancy study. CDR3 residues: CASSIGGTSGSTDEQFF. As DNA, the CDR3 is TGTGCCAGTAGTATAGGGGGGACTAGCGGGAGTACTGATGAGCAGTTCTTC.